The 17 T cell receptor beta chains reported below all come from one sample, sequenced in a study of blood T cells in healthy people across ages. Sample-barcoded 5' priming and a J-beta primer mix drove a second PCR of about 6 to 12 cycles. In TCRdb, the 5' RACE reads were re-called with MiXCR into one record per CDR3 protein. The repertoire holds 1.2 million to 1.5 million distinct CDR3 sequences, almost 60% seen once, with more than 6% in the top ten. Material: blood. The receptors were sampled from a man aged 18 to 30 in good health.

This chain joins TRBV7-8 and TRBJ2-7; D is possibly TRBD2 (6 bases). Germline V gene sequence: CDR1 SGHVS, CDR2 FQNEAQ. V lost 4 bases, J lost 6 bases, and 13 bases lay in between. This CDR3 has 13 residues. The CDR3 nucleotides are TGTGCCAGCAGCTCCCCAAAAGCGGGCGAGCAGTACTTC. Its translation: CASSSPKAGEQYF.

This sequence joins TRBV11-2 and TRBJ2-4; D ambiguous. The DNA end is a closer match to TRBJ2-7, so the J assignment may be wrong. Per germline, CDR1 SGHAT and CDR2 FQNNGV. The CDR3 is 16 amino acids. CDR3 amino acids: CASSFPLEGSSYEQYF. The CDR3 coding sequence is TGTGCCAGCAGCTTCCCCTTGGAAGGGTCGTCCTACGAGCAGTACTTC.

The CDR3 loop reads CASSAQTSGRPYEQFF. As DNA, the CDR3 is TGTGCCAGCAGCGCCCAGACTAGCGGGAGGCCCTACGAGCAGTTCTTC. The chain combines TRBV7-9 with TRBJ2-1, with 13 bases matching TRBD2. CDR1 is SEHNR and CDR2 is FQNEAQ in the germline V gene (reference sequence). The CDR3 totals 16 residues. Unmatched junction bases numbered 11, after V lost 5 bases and J lost 10 bases.

This chain connects TRBV27 to TRBJ2-7; a weak D match, TRBD1 (5 bases). The germline CDR1 and CDR2 sequences are MNHEY and SMNVEV (reference sequence). CDR3 length: 11 residues. Trimming shortened V by 7 bases and J by 5 bases, and 9 bases separated the two germline ends. CDR3 nucleotide sequence: TGTGCCAGCAAGTTAGGGGACGAGCAGTACTTC. This encodes CASKLGDEQYF.

On this clonotype itself: The germline gene is not matched at one end of the junction; a read error may be the cause. V and J are TRBV6-1 and TRBJ1-2; the D is unclear. The CDR3 covers 11 residues. Germline V gives CDR1 MNHNS, CDR2 SASEGT. The CDR3 bases are TGTGCCACCCTTCAGAACTACGGCTACACCTTC. Protein product: CATLQNYGYTF.

The genes are TRBV5-1 and TRBJ2-1, with D possibly being TRBD2 (6 bases). This CDR3 contains 18 residues. Trimming took off 6 bases at V and 0 bases at J, with 22 bases between the two ends. Germline V gene data show CDR1 as SGHRS and CDR2 as YFSETQ. The CDR3 sequence is CASKPGVGSGRSYNEQFF. In DNA, the CDR3 is TGCGCCAGCAAACCGGGCGTAGGGAGCGGGCGCTCCTACAATGAGCAGTTCTTC.

Only one count was recorded for this clonotype. The V gene is TRBV6-2 or TRBV6-3, the J gene TRBJ1-5; TRBD1 matches at 7 bases. Losses at the gene ends were 4 bases for V and 5 bases for J; bases not matched to a gene: 8. The V gene's germline CDR1 is MNHEY and CDR2 SVGEGT. CDR3 length: 15 amino acids. The CDR3 region has the DNA TGTGCCAGCAGTTTAGGGACAGTGTCTTATCAGCCCCAGCATTTT. As protein: CASSLGTVSYQPQHF.

The rearrangement joins TRBV9 to TRBJ2-4, with TRBD1 matching over 8 bases. CDR3 length: 15 residues. CDR1 is SGDLS and CDR2 is YYNGEE in the germline V gene. The V and J ends lost 4 bases and 13 bases, in that order; junction bases with no gene match: 16. The CDR3 loop is CASSTRQGSTGEQYF. In DNA form, the CDR3 reads TGTGCCAGCAGCACTCGACAGGGGTCTACGGGAGAGCAGTACTTC.

This clonotype was seen a few times. J is TRBJ2-7 and V is TRBV12-3 or TRBV12-4; D not certain. CDR3 length: 13 amino acids. Trimming cost V 6 bases and J 6 bases, with 15 bases left between them. The CDR3 loop reads CASSPGPGSEQYF. DNA for the CDR3: TGTGCCAGCAGCCCAGGACCGGGTTCCGAGCAGTACTTC.

The chain is built from TRBV6-6 and TRBJ2-1; 7 bases are a match to TRBD1. The germline CDR1 and CDR2 sequences are MNHNY and SVGAGI (reference sequence). Losses at the gene ends were 4 bases for V and 6 bases for J; bases not matched to a gene: 6. The CDR3 loop spans 14 amino acids. Here the CDR3 DNA reads TGTGCCAGCAGTTCGGGACAGTACCTCAATGAGCAGTTCTTC. Protein sequence: CASSSGQYLNEQFF.

The chain uses TRBV6-6 and TRBJ2-7, with 9 bases matching TRBD1. V gave up 7 bases and J gave up 1 base; unmatched junction bases: 8. Germline values: CDR1 MNHNY, CDR2 SVGAGI (reference sequence). This CDR3 region has 15 residues. The CDR3 here is CASTLEGQGSYEQYF. CDR3 nucleotides: TGTGCCAGCACCCTTGAGGGACAGGGTTCCTACGAGCAGTACTTC.

This sequence joins TRBV20-1 and TRBJ2-5; D is undetermined. This CDR3 is built from 13 residues. V lost 6 bases and J 9 bases, leaving 20 bases between the germline ends. Germline V lookup: CDR1 DFQATT, CDR2 SNEGSKA (reference sequence). CDR3 sequence (DNA): TGCAGTGCCCCACAAATCACGCGTGAGGCCCAGTACTTC. It translates to CSAPQITREAQYF.

In this sample, this clonotype turned up a few times. The chain uses TRBV6-6 and TRBJ2-7; TRBD1 is a possible D gene (6 bases). The germline V gene has CDR1 MNHNY and CDR2 SVGAGI (reference sequence). The ends were cut back, 6 bases at V and 2 bases at J, with 11 bases in the middle. CDR3 length: 13 amino acids. The CDR3 bases are TGTGCCAGCAGCTACGGGGACACCTACGAGCAGTACTTC. Translated: CASSYGDTYEQYF.

The chain recombines TRBV2 with TRBJ2-3, with 8 bases aligning to TRBD1. V gave up 3 bases and J gave up 0 bases; unmatched junction bases: 2. Germline CDR1 SNHLY, CDR2 FYNNEI. The CDR3 length is 15 residues. For the CDR3, the DNA is TGTGCCAGCAGTGAGGACAGGGTTAGCACAGATACGCAGTATTTT. It codes for CASSEDRVSTDTQYF.

Comment on this clonotype: A junction end diverges from the germline sequence, so it may reflect a read error. V gene TRBV28 combines with J gene TRBJ2-7; D is undetermined. Matching the DNA end better, TRBJ2-5 makes the J call doubtful. There are 11 residues in the CDR3. The germline CDR1 and CDR2 sequences are MDHEN and SYDVKM. CDR3 in DNA: TGTGCCTGCAGTTTAATGGAGACCCAGTACTTC. Translation gives CACSLMETQYF.

V and J are TRBV29-1 and TRBJ2-6, with TRBD2 matching over 9 bases. The V gene's germline CDR1 is SQVTM and CDR2 ANQGSEA. V trimming: 4 bases; J trimming: 0 bases; junction bases outside the gene matches: 7. This CDR3 is 17 amino acids long. In nucleotides, the CDR3 is TGCAGCGTTGTTGGACTAGCGATGAGCTCTGGGGCCAACGTCCTGACTTTC. Translation gives CSVVGLAMSSGANVLTF. Full variable domain (remainder filled in from reference TRBV29-1 and TRBJ2-6): SAVISQKPSRDICQRGTSLTIQCQVDSQVTMMFWYRQQPGQSLTLIATANQGSEATYESGFVIDKFPISRPNLTFSTLTVSNMSPEDSSIYLCSVVGLAMSSGANVLTFGAGSRLTVL.

The J gene is TRBJ2-1, the V gene TRBV14; D remains unclear. The CDR3 loop spans 12 amino acids. Looked up from germline, CDR1 is SGHDN and CDR2 is FVKESK. V was clipped by 0 bases and J by 9 bases, with 6 bases between them. The CDR3 DNA reads as TGTGCCAGCAGCCAAGATTGGAGTGAGCAGTTCTTC. Amino acids: CASSQDWSEQFF. Full variable domain (rest looked up from reference TRBV14 and TRBJ2-1): EAGVTQFPSHSVIEKGQTVTLRCDPISGHDNLYWYRRVMGKEIKFLLHFVKESKQDESGMPNNRFLAERTGGTYSTLKVQPAELEDSGVYFCASSQDWSEQFFGPGTRLTVL.